The 15 T cell receptor beta chains given below trace back to one sample, sequenced in a study of long-term antiretroviral therapy in people with HIV. The assay, immunoSEQ v3.0, was run at survey level. TCRdb keeps only in-frame clones here, not all; method: immunoSEQ multiplex PCR. The table has over 25,000 clones, approximately 94% seen once. The source material was unsorted PBMCs, sampled around 7.4 years after starting antiretroviral therapy. The receptors here all came from a man over 45 with HIV.

The chain is built from TRBV6-4 and TRBJ2-3; 8 bases line up with TRBD2. This CDR3 comprises 16 residues. From germline, CDR1 is MRHNA and CDR2 SNTAGT. Trimming took 0 bases from V and 2 from J; bases not matched to a gene: 4. The CDR3 reads CASSDSTGGPTDTQYF. DNA for the CDR3: TGTGCCAGCAGTGACTCGACGGGGGGGCCCACAGATACGCAGTATTTT.

The rearrangement links TRBV19 to TRBJ1-1; a weak D match, TRBD1 (6 bases). Germline V gene lookup returns CDR1 LNHDA and CDR2 SQIVND (reference sequence). With 6 bases removed from V and 3 bases from J, the gap between germline ends came to 17 bases. This CDR3 contains 15 residues. CDR3 amino acids: CASSSPGDMDTEAFF. As DNA, the CDR3 is TGTGCCAGTAGCTCACCCGGGGACATGGACACTGAAGCTTTCTTT.

This clone has just a few counts. The chain couples TRBV5-1 to TRBJ2-1; 11 bases match TRBD1. Germline trimming cut 4 bases from V and 7 bases from J; bases unmatched to any gene: 10. The germline V gene encodes CDR1 SGHRS and CDR2 YFSETQ. This CDR3 has 16 amino acids. DNA of the CDR3: TGCGCCAGCAGCCTAACCGGACAGGGGGCGGGTAATGAGCAGTTCTTC. This translates into CASSLTGQGAGNEQFF.

V usage is TRBV27 and J usage is TRBJ1-5, with unresolved D. Trimming left V 1 base short and J 7 bases short, with 8 bases between. This CDR3 spans 13 amino acids. CDR1 and CDR2 (germline): MNHEY, SMNVEV (reference sequence). This chain's CDR3 is CASSLFGGQPQHF. The CDR3 DNA follows: TGTGCCAGCAGTTTATTCGGAGGCCAGCCCCAGCATTTT.

The chain employs TRBV4-1 and TRBJ2-7, with D uncertain. The length of the CDR3 is 11 residues. Trimming shortened V by 3 bases and J by 3 bases, and 3 bases separated the two germline ends. The germline V gene encodes CDR1 MGHRA and CDR2 YSYEKL. The CDR3 protein is CASSHGYEQYF. The DNA for the CDR3 is TGCGCCAGCAGCCACGGCTACGAGCAGTACTTC.

The V call is TRBV2, the J call TRBJ1-4; TRBD1 matches 7 bases. J was trimmed by 8 bases and V by 1 base; bases with no gene match: 10. The germline CDR1 and CDR2 sequences are SNHLY and FYNNEI. This CDR3 is 16 amino acids long. Here the CDR3 reads CASSEERGRLGEKLFF. Written as DNA, the CDR3 is TGTGCCAGCAGTGAAGAAAGGGGGCGCTTAGGAGAAAAACTGTTTTTT.

The chain uses TRBV15 and TRBJ1-4; possible D gene TRBD1, 6 bases. The CDR3 sequence is 16 residues long. CDR1 is LNHNV, CDR2 YYDKDF, per germline (reference sequence). V was shortened by 2 bases and J by 6 bases, with 16 bases between the two germline ends. The CDR3 region has the DNA TGTGCCACCAGCAGATCCACAGGGTCAGGGGATGAAAAACTGTTTTTT. Translation: CATSRSTGSGDEKLFF.

V usage is TRBV29-1 and J usage is TRBJ2-3, with TRBD2 matching 10 bases. The V gene end was trimmed by 3 bases and the J gene end by 2 bases; junction bases not matched to a gene: 2. Germline values: CDR1 SQVTM, CDR2 ANQGSEA. There are 14 residues in the CDR3. DNA of the CDR3: TGCAGCGTTGATGGGACTAGCGCCACAGATACGCAGTATTTT. This codes for CSVDGTSATDTQYF.

The chain uses TRBV10-3 and TRBJ1-2; 8 nucleotides align to TRBD1. The CDR3 spans 16 residues. V shed 3 bases and J 7 bases; nucleotides not matched to a gene: 13. Germline V lookup: CDR1 ENHRY, CDR2 SYGVKD. The CDR3 sequence is CAISDIRDRTSLGYTF. As DNA, the CDR3 is TGTGCCATCAGTGATATTAGGGACAGGACCTCACTTGGCTACACCTTC.

This chain joins TRBV19 and TRBJ1-1; TRBD1 might be the D (5 bases). V was shortened by 3 bases and J by 1 base, with 9 bases between the two germline ends. This CDR3 has 14 amino acids. Germline V gene lookup returns CDR1 LNHDA and CDR2 SQIVND (reference sequence). The CDR3 DNA sequence: TGTGCCAGTAGTATGCGGGGCCCGAACACTGAAGCTTTCTTT. This encodes CASSMRGPNTEAFF. The full variable domain, with the rest looked up from reference TRBV19 and TRBJ1-1, is DGGITQSPKYLFRKEGQNVTLSCEQNLNHDAMYWYRQDPGQGLRLIYYSQIVNDFQKGDIAEGYSVSREKKESFPLTVTSAQKNPTAFYLCASSMRGPNTEAFFGQGTRLTVV.

This chain uses TRBV6-4 with TRBJ2-1; 7 nucleotides match TRBD2. Trimming at V came to 2 bases and at J to 4 bases, leaving 8 bases not matched to a gene. This CDR3 spans 16 amino acids. Germline CDR1 and CDR2: MRHNA and SNTAGT. The CDR3 DNA is TGTGCCAGCAGTGACCAGTTAGTAGCGGGTTACAATGAGCAGTTCTTC. Translated: CASSDQLVAGYNEQFF.

The rearrangement links TRBV4-1 to TRBJ2-7; 8 nucleotides match TRBD1. V lost 5 bases, J lost 2 bases, and 8 bases stayed unmatched. Germline V gene data show CDR1 as MGHRA and CDR2 as YSYEKL. The CDR3 covers 15 residues. For the CDR3, the DNA is TGCGCCAGCAGCATGGACAGGGAGTCCCCCTACGAGCAGTACTTC. Encoded protein: CASSMDRESPYEQYF.

The J gene is TRBJ1-2, the V gene TRBV6-1; 11 nucleotides match TRBD1. J gave up 6 bases and V 7 bases, and 4 bases lay outside the gene matches. This CDR3 region has 13 residues. Germline V gene lookup returns CDR1 MNHNS and CDR2 SASEGT. For the CDR3, the DNA is TGTGCCAGCATCCTGGGACAGGGGGATGGCTACACCTTC. Protein sequence: CASILGQGDGYTF.

This clone was counted a single time. The chain employs TRBV6-1 and TRBJ1-1, with D perhaps matching TRBD1 (5 bases). The CDR3 loop spans 12 amino acids. Germline loops: CDR1 MNHNS, CDR2 SASEGT. V was shortened by 6 bases and J by 5 bases, with 10 bases between the two germline ends. As DNA, the CDR3 is TGTGCCAGCAGGCAGGGACTGACTGAAGCTTTCTTT. This sequence encodes CASRQGLTEAFF.

This sequence joins TRBV5-1 and TRBJ2-7, with 9 bases lining up with TRBD1. Germline V gene data show CDR1 as SGHRS and CDR2 as YFSETQ. With 4 bases clipped from V and 6 bases from J, the junction kept 11 bases outside the gene matches. The CDR3 is 15 residues long. The CDR3 reads CASSLGGTGSLEQYF. The CDR3 bases are TGCGCCAGCAGCCTGGGGGGGACAGGGTCCCTCGAGCAGTACTTC.